The T cell receptor beta chain under discussion was sequenced for a study of blood T cell repertoires in COVID-19 (dated by TCRdb to about 2020). For context, the study as a whole: The collaborator samples originated in the United States, Italy and Spain and spanned the acute and convalescent phases of COVID-19. The prospective study material was composed of cDNA or gDNA derived from T cells, B-cell-depleted T cells, or PBMCs. The samples were drawn from two sources: the first 160 participants of the ongoing ImmuneRACE study, and fewer than 1,500 subjects contributed by 6 global collaborators. A de-identified subject ID, COVID-19 status, age in years and sex were almost always included in the sample metadata. The repertoires were released in a freely available public database intended as a resource for research on the immune response to SARS-CoV-2. The dataset comprised deeply sampled blood TCRbeta repertoires from subjects exposed to, actively infected with, or recovered from COVID-19. HLA class I and class II types, where available, came from metadata supplied by the sample provider rather than from assay-based typing. Paper-wide results and their limitations: The amount of clinical and demographic metadata varied by source and participant and was provided uncurated.

Details on this clone: There is no known antigen for this receptor. Within one base of it there is no much larger clone, and no base qualities were kept.

The immunoSEQ Assay, a bias-controlled multiplex PCR, was used to amplify TCRbeta CDR3 regions from genomic DNA. The original methods were these. The number of nucleated cells in each sample was estimated by amplification of reference gene primers within the assay. To quantify the absolute abundance of each unique TCRbeta CDR3 rearrangement, sequence reads were collapsed and filtered. For each sample, productive Simpson clonality was calculated by taking the square root of Simpson's diversity index across productive rearrangements. TCRdb took over this immuneACCESS table, retaining in-frame rearrangements with V and J assigned. Such tables are incomplete; in checked studies, under half of the missing clones stem from an unresolved V gene, and the remainder is unexplained. The DNA gave D and trimming, while V, J and clone size come from that table. The sample data list about 79,000 clones, and 75% to 90% of these were observed just once. The ten biggest clones cover about 15% of the sample.

Collaborating institutions collected whole blood in K2EDTA tubes following their own protocols. For TCRbeta analysis, collaborators shipped samples in one of three forms: frozen whole blood, isolated PBMCs, or DNA extracted from either of those sample types. CDR1 and CDR2 (MNHEY, SVGAGI) derive from the germline V gene. The cysteine opens and the phenylalanine closes a CDR3 of 12 amino acids. The entry retains the CDR3 DNA only, 36 bases that are in frame from base 1. Recombination joined TRBV6-5 with TRBJ1-4; the D gene is possibly TRBD1, with 5 bases matching. The sequence was collected from a man between 65 and 85 years old with active or convalescent COVID-19. The sequencing input was peripheral blood. The nucleotide sequence reads TGTGCTTCAGGACGGACAAATGAAAAACTGTTTTTT. Its protein product is CASGRTNEKLFF.